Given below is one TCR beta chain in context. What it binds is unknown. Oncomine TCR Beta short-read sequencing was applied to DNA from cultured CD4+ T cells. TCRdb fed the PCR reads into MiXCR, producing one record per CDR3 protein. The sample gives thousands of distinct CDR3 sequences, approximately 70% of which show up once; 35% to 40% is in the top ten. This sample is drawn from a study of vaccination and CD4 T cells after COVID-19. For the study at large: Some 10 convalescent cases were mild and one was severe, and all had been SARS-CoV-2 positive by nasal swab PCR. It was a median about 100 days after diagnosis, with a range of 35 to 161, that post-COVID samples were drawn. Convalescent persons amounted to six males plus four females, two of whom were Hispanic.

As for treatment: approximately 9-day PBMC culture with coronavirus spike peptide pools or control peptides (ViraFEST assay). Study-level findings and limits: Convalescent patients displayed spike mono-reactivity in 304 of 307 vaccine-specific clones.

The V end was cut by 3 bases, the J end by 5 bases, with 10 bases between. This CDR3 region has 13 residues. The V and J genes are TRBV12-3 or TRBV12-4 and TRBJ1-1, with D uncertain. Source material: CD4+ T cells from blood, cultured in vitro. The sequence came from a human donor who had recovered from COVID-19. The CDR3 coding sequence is TGTGCCAGCAGTTTGACACCGGGGACTGAAGCTTTCTTT. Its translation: CASSLTPGTEAFF.